This T cell receptor beta chain originates from a study of shared clonotypes between healthy human individuals. Study-wide results and limits: Against clonotypes common to all four donors, non-shared ones had lower generation probabilities. The authors sampled blood alone, and tissue repertoires likely differ. For naive CD4 cells, approximately 4.7% of clonotypes were shared across a few donors.

This clone was observed at least ten times. Its cognate antigen is unknown. In the original analysis: Junction-only sequences without quality scores were provided by ImmunoSEQ, so filtering was different. Produced via immunoSEQ multiplex PCR; TCRdb's table is partial and in-frame only. The D gene and trimming were derived from the DNA, and the V and J assignments and clone size from that table. The repertoire has about 680,000 clones, roughly 70% of them found once; the top ten carry around 1.6%. Material for sequencing was memory CD4+ T cells sorted from blood. Subset reported: CD45RA-negative fraction. This clonotype was sampled from a woman aged 25 to 39 in good health.

CDR3 in DNA: TGTGCCAGCAGCCATCGGCGGTTGGGACAGGGCTCCCGGGACTATGGCTACACCTTC. This codes for CASSHRRLGQGSRDYGYTF. This chain joins TRBV13 and TRBJ1-2; 9 nucleotides align to TRBD1. CDR3 size: 19 residues. In germline, CDR1 is PRHDT, CDR2 FYEKMQ (reference sequence). The J segment lost 3 bases and the V segment lost 5 bases, leaving 19 bases of the junction unmatched.